This T cell receptor (beta chain) was recovered during a study of blood T cells in healthy people across ages. Study observations and caveats: TCR beta diversity, measured per million T cells, fell in a roughly linear way with age.

The second PCR ran about 6 to 11 cycles with a sample-barcoded 5' primer and J-beta primers. A single record per CDR3 protein comes from TCRdb applying MiXCR to the 5' RACE reads. The data show 850,000 to 1,100,000 distinct CDR3 sequences, roughly two fifths seen once. This clonotype showed up just a few times. Antigen unknown. Trimming cost V 5 bases and J 2 bases, with 6 bases left between them. The CDR3 covers 12 residues. Germline-derived CDR1 and CDR2 are LNHNV and YYDKDF (reference sequence). This sequence was found in a man younger than 30 in good health. V gene TRBV15 combines with J gene TRBJ1-2; D not resolved. The sequenced sample was blood. CDR3 DNA sequence: TGTGCCACCAGCGGGCAGAACTATGGCTACACCTTC. Translating it yields CATSGQNYGYTF.